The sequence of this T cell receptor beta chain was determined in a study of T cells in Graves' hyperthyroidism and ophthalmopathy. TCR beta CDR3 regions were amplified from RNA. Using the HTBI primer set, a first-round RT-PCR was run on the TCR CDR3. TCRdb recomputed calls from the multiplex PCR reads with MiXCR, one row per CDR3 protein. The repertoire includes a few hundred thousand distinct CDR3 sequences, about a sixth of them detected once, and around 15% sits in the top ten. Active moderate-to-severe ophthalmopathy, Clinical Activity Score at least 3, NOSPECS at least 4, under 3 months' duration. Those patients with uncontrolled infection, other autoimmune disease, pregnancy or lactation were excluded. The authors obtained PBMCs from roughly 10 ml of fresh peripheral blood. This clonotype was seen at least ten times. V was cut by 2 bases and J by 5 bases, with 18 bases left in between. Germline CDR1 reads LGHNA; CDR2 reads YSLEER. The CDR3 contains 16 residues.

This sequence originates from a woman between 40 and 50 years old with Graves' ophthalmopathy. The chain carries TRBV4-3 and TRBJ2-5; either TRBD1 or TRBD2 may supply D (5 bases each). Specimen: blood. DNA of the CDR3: TGCGCCAGCAGCCAAAATATAGCCCGGGGCCGGGAGACCCAGTACTTC. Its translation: CASSQNIARGRETQYF.